This T cell receptor (beta chain) is drawn from a study of CXCR3-negative and CXCR3-positive naive CD8 T cells. Notes on the study in general: Both of the naive subsets showed about the same high diversity, but memory CD8+ cells had much less. CXCR3-positive naive cells had TRB CDR3s that were more hydrophobic than CXCR3-negative naive cells had.

CDR1 is SQVTM and CDR2 is ANQGSEA in the germline V gene. The CDR3 extends over 12 amino acids. On this clonotype itself: As yet, its antigen is unknown.

UMI-labeled 5' RACE yielded the TRB cDNA libraries. From its re-call of the 5' RACE reads, TCRdb lists each CDR3 protein once, without DNA. The listing records approximately 100,000 distinct CDR3 sequences. Naive CD8+ T cells were CD45RO-CCR7+CD27+CD95-. The sample was naive CXCR3+ CD8+ T cells from blood. Subset indicated: CD45RO-CCR7+CD27+CD95- naive CD8+ T cells expressing CXCR3 (TNR3+). The chain has TRBV29-1 and TRBJ2-1; TCRdb selects TRBD2, and the lack of DNA leaves this call unchecked. This receptor was obtained from a human donor in good health. Some clones in this sample may be carry-over from other donors' samples. The CDR3 protein is CGLWSPSDEQFF.